One sample yielded the 30 T cell receptor beta chains listed below, sequenced in a study of T cells after posttransplantation cyclophosphamide. Busulfan-fludarabine conditioning, marrow transplant, and cyclophosphamide on days +3 and +4 were administered. TCRdb keeps only in-frame clones here, not all; method: immunoSEQ multiplex PCR. The table lists some 2,500 clones, approximately 73% of them singletons. The starting material was PBMCs, obtained 30 days after allogeneic stem cell transplant with posttransplant cyclophosphamide. The receptors stem from a female patient aged 50-59 years who received an allogeneic stem cell transplant from a related donor, was CMV-positive, and had no GVHD. Some T cells may be graft donor cells.

The chain has TRBV11-2 and TRBJ2-7, with 7 bases fitting TRBD1. Germline CDR1 and CDR2: SGHAT and FQNNGV. V was pared by 1 base and J by 0 bases, with 3 bases of the junction left unmatched. This CDR3 has 15 residues. The CDR3 DNA follows: TGTGCCAGCAGCTTAGGAACAGGGGCCTCCTACGAGCAGTACTTC. It encodes CASSLGTGASYEQYF.

In its sample, this clone was seen once. The rearrangement links TRBV7-6 to TRBJ1-2; D is possibly TRBD1 (5 bases). The CDR3 contains 17 residues. Germline lookup yields CDR1 SGHVS and CDR2 FNYEAQ. V lost 5 bases and J lost 4, with 23 bases in between. CDR3 sequence reads: CASSTTGESRKIYGYTF. CDR3 coding DNA: TGTGCCAGCAGCACCACAGGTGAATCTCGAAAGATCTATGGCTACACCTTC. The full variable domain, its missing parts supplied by reference TRBV7-6 and TRBJ1-2, is GAGVSQSPRYKVTKRGQDVALRCDPISGHVSLYWYRQALGQGPEFLTYFNYEAQQDKSGLPNDRFSAERPEGSISTLTIQRTEQRDSAMYRCASSTTGESRKIYGYTFGSGTRLTVV.

This clone was detected a few times. The chain couples TRBV28 to TRBJ2-7, with D possibly matching TRBD2 (6 bases). The ends were cut back, 5 bases at V and 1 base at J, with 15 bases in the middle. The V gene's germline CDR1 is MDHEN and CDR2 SYDVKM. The CDR3 is 15 amino acids. The CDR3 DNA reads as TGTGCCAGCAGTGTGGAGGGCCTTTCATCCTACGAGCAGTACTTC. It yields the protein CASSVEGLSSYEQYF.

This rearrangement joins TRBV2 to TRBJ2-2; 7 bases map to TRBD2. This CDR3 contains 14 residues. V shed 6 bases, J shed 0 bases, and the junction held 1 base outside the gene matches. Germline V gives CDR1 SNHLY, CDR2 FYNNEI. The chain's CDR3 is CASRAGSNTGELFF. The DNA of the CDR3 is TGTGCCAGCAGAGCGGGGTCGAACACCGGGGAGCTGTTTTTT.

This chain links TRBV11-2 with TRBJ2-1; D remains unclear. The CDR3 loop spans 14 amino acids. Germline lookup yields CDR1 SGHAT and CDR2 FQNNGV. Trimming took 4 bases from V and 3 from J, leaving 10 bases between them. CDR3 sequence (DNA): TGTGCCAGCAGCTCGTTGCGGAACTACAATGAGCAGTTCTTC. Translating gives CASSSLRNYNEQFF.

This clone was seen just once. Here the CDR3 DNA reads TGTGCCAGCAGCGTAAGACAGGGACTTAACAATGAGCAGTTCTTC. This gives the protein CASSVRQGLNNEQFF. The gene calls are TRBV7-3 and TRBJ2-1; TRBD1 is a possible D gene (7 bases). CDR1 is SGHTA, CDR2 FQGTGA, per germline. The V gene lost 5 bases and the J gene lost 5 bases, with 16 bases spanning the gap. The CDR3 has 15 amino acids. The variable domain in full, with the rest retrieved from reference TRBV7-3 and TRBJ2-1, is GAGVSQTPSNKVTEKGKYVELRCDPISGHTALYWYRQSLGQGPEFLIYFQGTGAADDSGLPNDRFFAVRPEGSVSTLKIQRTERGDSAVYLCASSVRQGLNNEQFFGPGTRLTVL.

As to this clone: At one end the junction does not follow the germline gene, possibly because of a read error. The chain has TRBV5-8 and TRBJ1-2; D possibly corresponds to TRBD1 (5 bases). Germline assignment: CDR1 SGHTS and CDR2 YDEGEE. The length of the CDR3 is 13 residues. CDR3 coding DNA: TGCGCCAGCAGCGGCAGGGTTCACTATGGCTACACCTTC. This translates into CASSGRVHYGYTF. Supplemented by reference TRBV5-8 and TRBJ1-2, the full variable domain reads EAGVTQSPTHLIKTRGQQATLRCSPISGHTSVYWYQQALGLGLQFLLWYDEGEERNRGNFPPRFSGRQFPNYSSELNVNALELEDSALYLCASSGRVHYGYTFGSGTRLTVV.

This sequence joins TRBV7-8 and TRBJ2-7; 8 nucleotides align to TRBD1. V dropped 4 bases and J dropped 5; count of bases not matched to a gene: 10. CDR3 length: 15 amino acids. Germline CDR1 is SGHVS and CDR2 is FQNEAQ. In nucleotides, the CDR3 is TGTGCCAGCAGCTCCCTGACAGGGGTATCCCACGAGCAGTACTTC. Residues: CASSSLTGVSHEQYF.

This clone was recorded a few times. The V gene is TRBV27, the J gene TRBJ2-7, with 9 bases aligning to TRBD2. The germline gives CDR1 MNHEY, CDR2 SMNVEV (reference sequence). The CDR3 loop spans 14 amino acids. With 6 bases clipped from V and 6 bases from J, the junction kept 9 bases outside the gene matches. The DNA for the CDR3 is TGTGCCAGCAGCCCCAGTAGCGGGAGTCGCGAGCAGTACTTC. Protein product: CASSPSSGSREQYF.

A few counts support this clone. The chain couples TRBV10-3 to TRBJ1-4, with 9 bases lining up with TRBD1. V lost 8 bases to trimming and J lost 5 bases; unmatched junction nucleotides: 0. The germline V gene encodes CDR1 ENHRY and CDR2 SYGVKD. This CDR3 region has 12 residues. The CDR3 spells CAIGTGNEKLFF. The CDR3 DNA reads TGTGCCATCGGGACAGGGAATGAAAAACTGTTTTTT.

This clone was found once. This rearrangement joins TRBV27 to TRBJ2-7; D perhaps matches TRBD1 (5 bases). The V gene lost 2 bases and the J gene lost 4 bases, with 9 bases spanning the gap. The germline gives CDR1 MNHEY, CDR2 SMNVEV (reference sequence). The CDR3 is 13 residues long. The CDR3 DNA is TGTGCCAGCAGTTTACAGGGTTGGTACGAGCAGTACTTC. As protein: CASSLQGWYEQYF.

This chain uses TRBV2 with TRBJ1-4; possibly TRBD1 for D (6 bases). From germline, CDR1 is SNHLY and CDR2 FYNNEI. Trimming pared 4 bases from V and 7 bases from J, leaving 16 bases between. The CDR3 sequence is 15 residues long. CDR3 amino acids: CASSALWGLAEKLFF. The CDR3, as DNA: TGTGCCAGCAGTGCCCTTTGGGGGCTGGCTGAAAAACTGTTTTTT.

The chain recombines TRBV9 with TRBJ2-3; 8 nucleotides agree with TRBD2. CDR1 and CDR2 (germline): SGDLS, YYNGEE. Trimming removed 3 bases from V and 6 bases from J; junction bases left unmatched: 9. CDR3 size: 15 residues. The CDR3 reads CASSAPGGGADTQYF. DNA for the CDR3: TGTGCCAGCAGCGCACCGGGAGGGGGGGCCGATACGCAGTATTTT.

The J gene is TRBJ2-7, the V gene TRBV27; TRBD1 aligns across 8 bases. The V gene's germline CDR1 is MNHEY and CDR2 SMNVEV (reference sequence). The V segment lost 1 base and the J segment 0 bases; nucleotides outside the gene matches: 2. The CDR3 extends over 15 amino acids. CDR3 loop: CASSLYGQGSYEQYF. The CDR3, as DNA: TGTGCCAGCAGTTTATATGGACAGGGCTCCTACGAGCAGTACTTC.

The rearrangement links TRBV27 to TRBJ2-7, with TRBD1 as a possible D gene (6 bases). The CDR3 has 11 amino acids. V shed 5 bases and J shed 7 bases, with 9 bases lying between them. The germline V gene has CDR1 MNHEY and CDR2 SMNVEV (reference sequence). CDR3 nucleotides: TGTGCCAGCAGTCAGGGGTGGGAGCAGTACTTC. Translated: CASSQGWEQYF.

This clone was recorded only once. CDR3 loop: CASRETGALYEQYF. CDR3 coding DNA: TGTGCCAGCAGGGAGACAGGGGCCCTCTACGAGCAGTACTTC. The genes are TRBV6-1 and TRBJ2-7; 8 nucleotides agree with TRBD1. V dropped 6 bases and J dropped 3; count of bases not matched to a gene: 7. Germline V CDR1 and CDR2: MNHNS, SASEGT. The CDR3 has 14 amino acids.

The genes are TRBV28 and TRBJ2-5; 7 nucleotides match TRBD1. This CDR3 has 18 amino acids. Trimming at V came to 6 bases and at J to 5 bases, leaving 21 bases not matched to a gene. Germline V lookup: CDR1 MDHEN, CDR2 SYDVKM. The CDR3 DNA reads TGTGCCAGCAGGACCCAAGACTTTGAAAGGGGGCCTGAGGAGACCCAGTACTTC. Amino acid sequence: CASRTQDFERGPEETQYF.

The chain couples TRBV5-1 to TRBJ2-2; D uncertain. The CDR3 has 14 residues. Germline V gene data show CDR1 as SGHRS and CDR2 as YFSETQ. Trimming removed 4 bases at V and 5 bases at J, with 12 bases between. CDR3 DNA sequence: TGCGCCAGCAGCGACCCCTCTAGGACCGGGGAGCTGTTTTTT. Its translation: CASSDPSRTGELFF.

The rearrangement links TRBV27 to TRBJ1-2, with TRBD1 matching over 8 bases. The CDR3 is 16 residues long. Germline CDR1 MNHEY, CDR2 SMNVEV (reference sequence). V dropped 1 base and J dropped 0; count of bases not matched to a gene: 4. The CDR3 reads CASSLWGDRSNYGYTF. The CDR3 DNA follows: TGTGCCAGCAGTTTATGGGGGGACAGGTCTAACTATGGCTACACCTTC.

Turning to this clone: Other DNA sequences within the sample encode an identical CDR3. J is TRBJ1-2 and V is TRBV19; no clear D gene. Between the trimmed V and J ends, which lost 3 bases and 5 bases, there was a span of 7 bases. The CDR3 runs 12 residues. CDR1 and CDR2 (germline): LNHDA, SQIVND (reference sequence). The CDR3 bases are TGTGCCAGTAGTATTTCAGTGTATGGCTACACCTTC. Residues: CASSISVYGYTF.

This clone was picked up one time. The chain joins TRBV2 to TRBJ2-5; tentative D call: TRBD1 (5 bases). Trimming took 6 bases from V and 3 from J, leaving 8 bases between them. This CDR3 contains 12 residues. Per germline, CDR1 SNHLY and CDR2 FYNNEI. Here the CDR3 reads CASRGPEETQYF. DNA for the CDR3: TGTGCCAGCAGGGGGCCGGAAGAGACCCAGTACTTC.

The chain carries TRBV11-3 and TRBJ1-3; a weak D match, TRBD1 (5 bases). Per the germline V gene, CDR1 is SGHNT and CDR2 is YENEEA. V lost 5 bases and J lost 4, with 15 bases in between. CDR3 length equals 15 residues. The CDR3: CASSPPRGSGNTIYF. Here the CDR3 DNA reads TGTGCCAGCAGCCCCCCGCGGGGGTCCGGAAACACCATATATTTT.

CDR3 region: CASSLLSGRAQNEQFF. CDR3 DNA: TGCGCCAGCAGCTTGCTTAGCGGGAGGGCCCAAAATGAGCAGTTCTTC. The chain uses TRBV5-1 and TRBJ2-1; TRBD2 matches 11 bases. The CDR3 runs to 16 residues. V shed 1 base, J shed 7 bases, and the junction held 7 bases outside the gene matches. Germline V gene lookup returns CDR1 SGHRS and CDR2 YFSETQ.

The count of this clone is one. The genes are TRBV7-3 and TRBJ2-3; 7 bases are a match to TRBD2. Germline V gene data show CDR1 as SGHTA and CDR2 as FQGTGA. V lost 0 bases and J lost 7; bases outside the gene matches: 4. The CDR3 extends over 14 amino acids. The CDR3 reads CASSLTREGNTQYF. The CDR3, as DNA: TGTGCCAGCAGCTTAACTAGGGAGGGGAATACGCAGTATTTT.

This chain links TRBV11-3 with TRBJ2-2, with 7 bases aligning to TRBD1. The CDR3 is made up of 15 amino acids. Germline V gene data show CDR1 as SGHNT and CDR2 as YENEEA. Trimming took 5 bases from V and 0 from J; bases not matched to a gene: 3. The CDR3 sequence is CASSVGQTNTGELFF. The CDR3 DNA reads TGTGCCAGCAGCGTGGGACAGACGAACACCGGGGAGCTGTTTTTT.

The V and J genes are TRBV7-3 and TRBJ2-1, with 8 bases aligning to TRBD2. The germline V gene has CDR1 SGHTA and CDR2 FQGTGA. The CDR3 loop spans 14 amino acids. V gave up 5 bases and J gave up 7 bases; unmatched junction bases: 7. The CDR3 here is CASSHPGTSNEQFF. In nucleotides, the CDR3 is TGTGCCAGCAGCCATCCCGGGACTAGTAATGAGCAGTTCTTC.

V and J are TRBV6-1 and TRBJ1-4; possibly TRBD1 for D (5 bases). CDR1 and CDR2 from the germline V gene are MNHNS and SASEGT. The CDR3 consists of 18 residues. The V and J ends lost 4 bases and 3 bases respectively, with 21 bases between them. The CDR3 loop is CASSAGREVWLSNEKLFF. The CDR3 nucleotides read TGTGCCAGCAGTGCCGGCAGGGAAGTTTGGCTTTCTAATGAAAAACTGTTTTTT.

This sequence joins TRBV9 and TRBJ2-5; weak D call: TRBD2 (7 bases). Per the germline V gene, CDR1 is SGDLS and CDR2 is YYNGEE. Trimming took 0 bases from V and 2 from J, leaving 17 bases between them. The CDR3 covers 17 residues. The CDR3 nucleotides are TGTGCCAGCAGCGTAGCCATAGGGGGGGCGGGACAAGAGACCCAGTACTTC. It encodes CASSVAIGGAGQETQYF.

This chain connects TRBV28 to TRBJ1-2; TRBD1 matches at 9 bases. From germline, CDR1 is MDHEN and CDR2 SYDVKM. J gave up 2 bases and V 4 bases, and 5 bases lay outside the gene matches. This CDR3 spans 15 amino acids. Written as DNA, the CDR3 is TGTGCCAGCAGTTCCCCGGACAGGGGCAACTATGGCTACACCTTC. Residues: CASSSPDRGNYGYTF.

The rearrangement joins TRBV5-6 to TRBJ1-1; D might be TRBD1 (6 bases). Trimming left V 5 bases short and J 1 base short, with 12 bases between. The CDR3 contains 14 residues. CDR1 and CDR2 from the germline V gene are SGHDT and YYEEEE. The CDR3 spells CASRYQTGNTEAFF. The CDR3 DNA sequence: TGTGCCAGCAGGTATCAGACAGGGAACACTGAAGCTTTCTTT.